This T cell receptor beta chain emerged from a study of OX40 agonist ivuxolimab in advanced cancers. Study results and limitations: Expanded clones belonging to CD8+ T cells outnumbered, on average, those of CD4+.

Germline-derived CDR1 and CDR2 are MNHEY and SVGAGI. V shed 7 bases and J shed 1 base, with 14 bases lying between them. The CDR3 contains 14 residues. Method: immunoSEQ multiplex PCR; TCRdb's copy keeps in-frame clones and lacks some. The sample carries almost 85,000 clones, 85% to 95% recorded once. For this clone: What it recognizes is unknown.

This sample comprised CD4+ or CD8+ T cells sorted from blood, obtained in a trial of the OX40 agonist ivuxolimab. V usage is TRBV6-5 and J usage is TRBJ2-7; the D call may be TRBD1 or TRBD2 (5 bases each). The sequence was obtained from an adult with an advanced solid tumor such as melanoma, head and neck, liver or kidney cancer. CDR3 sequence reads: CASTPVGESYEQYF. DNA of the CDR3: TGTGCCAGCACCCCAGTGGGGGAGTCCTACGAGCAGTACTTC.